Each of the 20 T cell receptor beta chains below was sequenced from the same sample in a study of cytomegalovirus exposure and HLA in healthy donors. The primer mix had 60 Vbeta and 13 Jbeta primers. The method was immunoSEQ multiplex PCR; TCRdb's version includes in-frame clones alone and lacks a portion of them. The profile covers about 200,000 clones, with around 84% appearing a single time and about 3% taken by the ten largest. Specimen: PBMCs. These receptors all come from a man aged 35 to 55 in good health and CMV-seropositive.

Concerning this clone: One end of the junction is discordant with germline, which a read error may explain. The rearrangement uses TRBV5-1 and TRBJ1-2; unclear D gene. This CDR3 is built from 14 residues. CDR1 and CDR2 from the germline V gene are SGHRS and YFSETQ. CDR3 in amino acids: CASSLVRNYYGYTF. DNA of the CDR3: TGTGCCAGCAGCTTGGTGCGGAATTACTATGGCTACACCTTC.

This rearrangement joins TRBV2 to TRBJ1-1, with D maybe TRBD1 (5 bases). The CDR3 extends over 14 amino acids. Germline-derived CDR1 and CDR2 are SNHLY and FYNNEI. V was clipped by 2 bases and J by 4 bases, with 11 bases between them. CDR3 region: CASSEQGFGTEAFF. Written as DNA, the CDR3 is TGTGCCAGCAGTGAACAGGGATTCGGCACTGAAGCTTTCTTT.

The chain uses TRBV5-1 and TRBJ2-3; 12 bases align to TRBD2. Germline CDR1 SGHRS, CDR2 YFSETQ. Unmatched junction bases numbered 4, after V lost 4 bases and J lost 7 bases. This CDR3 has 14 amino acids. For the CDR3, the DNA is TGCGCCAGCAGCCTAGCGGGAGGGCCGAATACGCAGTATTTT. Its protein is CASSLAGGPNTQYF.

This chain links TRBV6-1 with TRBJ1-5, with D uncertain. Trimming shortened V by 1 base and J by 7 bases, and 11 bases separated the two germline ends. The V gene's germline CDR1 is MNHNS and CDR2 SASEGT. The CDR3 runs to 14 residues. The CDR3 loop reads CASSEGSGRQPQHF. For the CDR3, the DNA is TGTGCCAGCAGTGAAGGAAGTGGGAGGCAGCCCCAGCATTTT.

This clone was counted once. The chain uses TRBV9 and TRBJ2-1, with 11 bases lining up with TRBD2. The CDR3 is 19 residues long. Germline V gene data show CDR1 as SGDLS and CDR2 as YYNGEE. The ends lost 0 bases at V and 7 bases at J; junction bases unmatched: 15. The CDR3 spells CASSVGISGGASRRNEQFF. The CDR3 bases are TGTGCCAGCAGCGTAGGAATTAGCGGGGGGGCCAGCCGACGTAATGAGCAGTTCTTC.

This rearrangement joins TRBV6-5 to TRBJ1-2, with 8 bases aligning to TRBD1. V trimming: 7 bases; J trimming: 4 bases; junction bases outside the gene matches: 2. Germline assignment: CDR1 MNHEY and CDR2 SVGAGI. This CDR3 spans 12 amino acids. CDR3 sequence: CASTGTGYGYTF. The CDR3 DNA reads TGTGCCAGCACTGGGACAGGCTATGGCTACACCTTC.

The chain joins TRBV4-2 to TRBJ1-2; 8 bases are shared with TRBD1. V dropped 5 bases and J dropped 8; count of bases not matched to a gene: 10. Germline lookup yields CDR1 LGHNA and CDR2 YNFKEQ. This CDR3 has 14 amino acids. This CDR3 is CASSTGDRIGGYTF. The DNA of the CDR3 is TGTGCCAGCAGCACCGGGGACAGGATTGGCGGCTACACCTTC.

This chain joins TRBV7-9 and TRBJ2-7; the D is unclear. Germline CDR1 is SEHNR and CDR2 is FQNEAQ (reference sequence). The CDR3 contains 13 residues. The ends were cut back, 5 bases at V and 2 bases at J, with 10 bases in the middle. The CDR3 spells CASSPPEAYEQYF. CDR3 DNA sequence: TGTGCCAGCAGCCCCCCCGAGGCCTACGAGCAGTACTTC.

This clone was detected only a few times. The chain is built from TRBV7-8 and TRBJ2-7; possible D gene TRBD2, 6 bases. The germline V gene encodes CDR1 SGHVS and CDR2 FQNEAQ. The V end was cut by 0 bases, the J end by 0 bases, with 12 bases between. The CDR3 spans 16 residues. The CDR3 is CASSLASGLGSYEQYF. CDR3 coding DNA: TGTGCCAGCAGCTTAGCTTCGGGACTTGGCTCCTACGAGCAGTACTTC.

V and J are TRBV5-4 and TRBJ2-4; D is undetermined. The CDR3 length is 14 residues. The V and J ends lost 0 bases and 11 bases respectively, with 15 bases between them. Per germline, CDR1 SGHNT and CDR2 YYREEE (reference sequence). CDR3 nucleotide sequence: TGTGCCAGCAGCTTGGAATCCAGGCCCGACCTTCAGTACTTC. It yields the protein CASSLESRPDLQYF. The whole variable domain, filled in from reference TRBV5-4 and TRBJ2-4, reads ETGVTQSPTHLIKTRGQQVTLRCSSQSGHNTVSWYQQALGQGPQFIFQYYREEENGRGNFPPRFSGLQFPNYSSELNVNALELDDSALYLCASSLESRPDLQYFGAGTRLSVL.

This chain joins TRBV4-2 and TRBJ2-3; 10 positions agree with TRBD2. V gave up 4 bases and J gave up 4 bases; unmatched junction bases: 5. The CDR3 is 15 residues long. From germline, CDR1 is LGHNA and CDR2 YNFKEQ. CDR3 nucleotides: TGTGCCAGCAGCCCCTCAGCGGGGGGGCCAGATACGCAGTATTTT. It yields the protein CASSPSAGGPDTQYF.

This chain uses TRBV19 with TRBJ2-1; TRBD2 agrees at 10 bases. CDR1 and CDR2 from the germline V gene are LNHDA and SQIVND (reference sequence). CDR3 length equals 15 residues. V lost 7 bases, J lost 9 bases, and 12 bases stayed unmatched. The CDR3 here is CASTPVTSGHIEQFF. The CDR3 DNA is TGTGCCAGTACCCCAGTGACTAGCGGGCACATTGAGCAGTTCTTC.

The J gene is TRBJ1-2, the V gene TRBV5-6; D possibly corresponds to TRBD1 (6 bases). There are 13 residues in the CDR3. The germline V and J ends were trimmed by 5 bases and 4 bases, with 12 bases remaining between them. Germline CDR1 is SGHDT and CDR2 is YYEEEE. The DNA for the CDR3 is TGTGCCAGCAGTACAGGGAGGGTCTATGGCTACACCTTC. Its translation: CASSTGRVYGYTF.

This clone was detected once. The gene calls are TRBV11-2 and TRBJ1-1, with TRBD1 identical over 7 bases. Per germline, CDR1 SGHAT and CDR2 FQNNGV. The CDR3 has 12 amino acids. V dropped 5 bases and J dropped 11; count of bases not matched to a gene: 8. CDR3 in DNA: TGTGCCAGCAGCCCCCAGGGGGGCTTGGCTTTCTTT. Translation gives CASSPQGGLAFF.

The chain recombines TRBV4-3 with TRBJ2-1; 7 nucleotides line up with TRBD2. Trimming removed 0 bases from V and 1 base from J; junction bases left unmatched: 6. CDR1 is LGHNA and CDR2 is YSLEER in the germline V gene. This CDR3 region has 17 residues. The CDR3 sequence: CASSQDPAGSSYNEQFF. Here the CDR3 DNA reads TGCGCCAGCAGCCAAGATCCAGCGGGATCGTCCTACAATGAGCAGTTCTTC.

The chain carries TRBV11-2 and TRBJ2-7, with 9 positions matching TRBD1. Trimming at V came to 5 bases and at J to 2 bases, leaving 4 bases not matched to a gene. The CDR3 is 14 residues long. Per germline, CDR1 SGHAT and CDR2 FQNNGV. CDR3 in DNA: TGTGCCAGCAGCGGAGGGACAGGGCCCTACGAGCAGTACTTC. Its translation is CASSGGTGPYEQYF.

There are a few counts of this clone. V is TRBV5-1 and J is TRBJ2-7; D is possibly TRBD2 (5 bases). The CDR3 totals 16 residues. With 0 bases removed from V and 1 base from J, the gap between germline ends came to 14 bases. Germline CDR1 SGHRS, CDR2 YFSETQ. The CDR3 is CASSLASGLTSYEQYF. The CDR3 DNA follows: TGCGCCAGCAGCTTGGCCAGCGGTTTAACATCCTACGAGCAGTACTTC.

The chain has TRBV7-9 and TRBJ2-2; D gene unclear. V gave up 3 bases and J gave up 5 bases, with 10 bases separating them. The CDR3 consists of 14 residues. Germline CDR1 and CDR2: SEHNR and FQNEAQ (reference sequence). Here the CDR3 DNA reads TGTGCCAGCAGCTTTGGTTCGGAGACCGGGGAGCTGTTTTTT. Translation: CASSFGSETGELFF.

This CDR3 is CASSFAKRDTEAFF. In DNA form, the CDR3 reads TGTGCCAGCAGCTTCGCGAAGCGGGACACTGAAGCTTTCTTT. The rearrangement uses TRBV5-4 and TRBJ1-1, with D unclear. With 2 bases removed from V and 3 bases from J, the gap between germline ends came to 11 bases. This CDR3 spans 14 amino acids. Looked up from germline, CDR1 is SGHNT and CDR2 is YYREEE (reference sequence).

This sequence joins TRBV7-8 and TRBJ1-1, with TRBD1 identical over 8 bases. Germline-derived CDR1 and CDR2 are SGHVS and FQNEAQ. V shed 1 base, J shed 0 bases, and the junction held 10 bases outside the gene matches. The CDR3 has 18 residues. CDR3 residues: CASSLGGTGRFLNTEAFF. Here the CDR3 DNA reads TGTGCCAGCAGCTTAGGGGGGACAGGCCGATTTTTGAACACTGAAGCTTTCTTT.